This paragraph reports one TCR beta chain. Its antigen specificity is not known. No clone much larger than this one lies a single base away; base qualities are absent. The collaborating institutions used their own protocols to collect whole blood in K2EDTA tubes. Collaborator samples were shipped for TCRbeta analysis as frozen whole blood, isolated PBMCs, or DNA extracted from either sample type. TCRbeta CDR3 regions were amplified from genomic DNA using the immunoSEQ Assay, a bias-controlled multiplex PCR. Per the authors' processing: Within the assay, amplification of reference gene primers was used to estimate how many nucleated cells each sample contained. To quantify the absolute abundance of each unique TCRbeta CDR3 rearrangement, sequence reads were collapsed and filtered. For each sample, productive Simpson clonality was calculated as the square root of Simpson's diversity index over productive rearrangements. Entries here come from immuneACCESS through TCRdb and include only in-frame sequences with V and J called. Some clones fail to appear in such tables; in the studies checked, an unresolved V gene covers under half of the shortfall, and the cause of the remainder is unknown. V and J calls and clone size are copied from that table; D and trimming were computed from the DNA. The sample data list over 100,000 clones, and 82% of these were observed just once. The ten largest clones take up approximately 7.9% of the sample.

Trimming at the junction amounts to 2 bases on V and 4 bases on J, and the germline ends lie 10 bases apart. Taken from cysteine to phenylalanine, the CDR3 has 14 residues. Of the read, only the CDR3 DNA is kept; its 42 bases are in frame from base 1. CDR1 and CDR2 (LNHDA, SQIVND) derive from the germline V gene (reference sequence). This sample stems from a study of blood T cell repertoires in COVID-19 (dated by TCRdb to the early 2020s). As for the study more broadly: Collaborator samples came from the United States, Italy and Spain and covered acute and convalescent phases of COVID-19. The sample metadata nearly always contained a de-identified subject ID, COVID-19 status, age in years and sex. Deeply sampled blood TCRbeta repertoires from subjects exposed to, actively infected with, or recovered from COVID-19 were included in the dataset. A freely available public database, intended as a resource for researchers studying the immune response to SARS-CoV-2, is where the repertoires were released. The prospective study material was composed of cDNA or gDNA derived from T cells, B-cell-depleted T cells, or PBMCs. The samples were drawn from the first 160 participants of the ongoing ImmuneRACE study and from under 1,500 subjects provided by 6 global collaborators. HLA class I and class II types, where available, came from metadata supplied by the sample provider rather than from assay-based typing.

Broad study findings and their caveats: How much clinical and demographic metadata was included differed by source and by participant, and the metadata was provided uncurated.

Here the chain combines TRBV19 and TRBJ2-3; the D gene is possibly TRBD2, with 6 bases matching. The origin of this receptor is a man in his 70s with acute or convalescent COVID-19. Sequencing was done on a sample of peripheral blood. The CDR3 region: CASSIRGNADTQYF. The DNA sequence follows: TGTGCCAGTAGTATACGGGGGAACGCAGATACGCAGTATTTT.